These 25 T cell receptor beta chains share one sample of origin, sequenced in a study of shared clonotypes between healthy human individuals. Assay: immunoSEQ multiplex PCR; the TCRdb copy retains only in-frame clones and omits some. The repertoire has around 1.4 million clones, less than 99% of them found once; the top ten carry under 0.45%. The material sequenced was naive CD4+ T cells sorted from blood. As for subset: CD45RA+ positively selected. These TCRs come from a young man in good health.

This chain uses TRBV6-1 with TRBJ2-2; TRBD1 matches at 8 bases. The CDR3 is 15 amino acids. Losses at the gene ends were 5 bases for V and 2 bases for J; bases not matched to a gene: 4. Germline V lookup: CDR1 MNHNS, CDR2 SASEGT. In DNA, the CDR3 is TGTGCCAGCAGTAGGACAGGGTTTAACACCGGGGAGCTGTTTTTT. Amino acid sequence: CASSRTGFNTGELFF.

V usage is TRBV30 and J usage is TRBJ2-5; D is unclear. Trimming took off 0 bases at V and 1 base at J, with 9 bases between the two ends. Germline V gene data show CDR1 as GTSNPN and CDR2 as SVGIG (reference sequence). The CDR3 consists of 14 residues. The CDR3 region is CAWSVSETQETQYF. The CDR3 region has the DNA TGTGCCTGGAGTGTGTCGGAGACCCAAGAGACCCAGTACTTC.

The chain employs TRBV19 and TRBJ2-6; D is undetermined. The CDR3 extends over 13 amino acids. The V and J ends lost 9 bases and 1 base respectively, with 7 bases between them. CDR1 is LNHDA, CDR2 SQIVND, per germline (reference sequence). CDR3 in amino acids: CASRRSGANVLTF. The CDR3 DNA is TGTGCCAGCAGGCGGTCTGGGGCCAACGTCCTGACTTTC.

The V call is TRBV7-2, the J call TRBJ2-1; the D gene is possibly TRBD2 (7 bases). The ends were cut back, 4 bases at V and 12 bases at J, with 22 bases in the middle. The CDR3 is made up of 15 amino acids. Germline-derived CDR1 and CDR2 are SGHTA and FQGNSA. DNA of the CDR3: TGTGCCAGCAGCTCTGGCGGGCGGGGGCACTCGGGGCAGTTCTTC. The encoded protein is CASSSGGRGHSGQFF. The variable domain in full, completed from reference TRBV7-2 and TRBJ2-1, reads GAGVSQSPSNKVTEKGKDVELRCDPISGHTALYWYRQSLGQGLEFLIYFQGNSAPDKSGLPSDRFSAERTGGSVSTLTIQRTQQEDSAVYLCASSSGGRGHSGQFFGPGTRLTVL.

The V call is TRBV7-9, the J call TRBJ2-7; tentatively, D is TRBD1 or TRBD2 (5 bases each). The V and J ends lost 3 bases and 3 bases respectively, with 24 bases between them. Germline-derived CDR1 and CDR2 are SEHNR and FQNEAQ (reference sequence). This CDR3 contains 18 residues. This CDR3 reads CASSFSVPRGRGGYEQYF. CDR3 nucleotides: TGTGCCAGCAGCTTTTCCGTTCCACGGGGACGAGGAGGCTACGAGCAGTACTTC.

This sequence joins TRBV11-2 and TRBJ2-1; 9 bases are shared with TRBD2. Per germline, CDR1 SGHAT and CDR2 FQNNGV. The CDR3 totals 15 residues. With V trimmed by 8 bases and J by 5 bases, 10 bases remained unmatched. CDR3 in DNA: TGTGCCAGCGCGCTAAAGTTAGCGGGAGACAATGAGCAGTTCTTC. Amino acids: CASALKLAGDNEQFF.

This sequence joins TRBV6-6 and TRBJ2-7; D perhaps matches TRBD2 (5 bases). Trimming removed 0 bases at V and 7 bases at J, with 16 bases between. This CDR3 spans 15 amino acids. Germline lookup yields CDR1 MNHNY and CDR2 SVGAGI (reference sequence). For the CDR3, the DNA is TGTGCCAGCAGTTACTCCGGCAGGTCGTCGGGGGAGCAGTACTTC. Translated: CASSYSGRSSGEQYF.

This sequence joins TRBV7-2 and TRBJ2-2; D gene uncertain. CDR3 length: 14 residues. The V gene's germline CDR1 is SGHTA and CDR2 FQGNSA. V shed 3 bases and J shed 6 bases, with 11 bases lying between them. In DNA, the CDR3 is TGTGCCAGCAGCTTCGGACGTGGCGCCGGGGAGCTGTTTTTT. Translation gives CASSFGRGAGELFF.

This chain connects TRBV7-3 to TRBJ2-7; 12 nucleotides match TRBD2. Germline V gene sequence: CDR1 SGHTA, CDR2 FQGTGA. The CDR3 has 14 residues. After removal of 8 bases from V and 5 bases from J, the junction contained 7 bases not matched to a gene. CDR3 in DNA: TGTGCCAGCGGACCTAGCGGGAGGGCCCACGAGCAGTACTTC. This encodes CASGPSGRAHEQYF.

This rearrangement joins TRBV7-6 to TRBJ2-7; D is unresolved. Looked up from germline, CDR1 is SGHVS and CDR2 is FNYEAQ. The V end was cut by 2 bases, the J end by 6 bases, with 14 bases between. The CDR3 has 14 amino acids. The CDR3 here is CASSLNRPGVEQYF. The CDR3 DNA sequence: TGTGCCAGCAGCTTAAATCGTCCCGGAGTCGAGCAGTACTTC.

The count of this clone is one. The chain has TRBV30 and TRBJ1-2; the match to TRBD1 covers 8 bases. The CDR3 is 15 amino acids. CDR1 GTSNPN and CDR2 SVGIG come from the germline V gene (reference sequence). With V trimmed by 3 bases and J by 2 bases, 8 bases remained unmatched. Here the CDR3 DNA reads TGTGCCTGGAGCACAGGGGGGGTCGGAAACTATGGCTACACCTTC. Translating gives CAWSTGGVGNYGYTF.

The rearrangement joins TRBV7-9 to TRBJ1-1; the D gene is possibly TRBD1 (5 bases). The V end was cut by 4 bases, the J end by 10 bases, with 28 bases between. This CDR3 comprises 17 residues. Germline V gene lookup returns CDR1 SEHNR and CDR2 FQNEAQ (reference sequence). For the CDR3, the DNA is TGTGCCAGCAGCTCGGAAGTATCCGGACACTATCCAGCGAGAGCTTTCTTT. Encoded protein: CASSSEVSGHYPARAFF.

This clone appeared once. The chain combines TRBV5-6 with TRBJ2-1; D uncertain. Trimming removed 0 bases at V and 4 bases at J, with 17 bases between. The CDR3 extends over 17 amino acids. Germline V CDR1 and CDR2: SGHDT, YYEEEE. CDR3 coding DNA: TGTGCCAGCAGCTTGGGGCTGCGGAGATCCGTATACAATGAGCAGTTCTTC. This gives the protein CASSLGLRRSVYNEQFF.

About this clone: Other DNA sequences in the same sample also yield this CDR3. The chain has TRBV20-1 and TRBJ1-2; D is unresolved. In germline, CDR1 is DFQATT, CDR2 SNEGSKA (reference sequence). Trimming removed 6 bases at V and 8 bases at J, with 7 bases between. This CDR3 spans 9 amino acids. This CDR3 reads CSAPLGYTF. The CDR3 nucleotides read TGCAGTGCCCCCCTGGGCTACACCTTC.

The V and J genes are TRBV30 and TRBJ2-3; 13 bases align to TRBD2. The CDR3 loop spans 20 amino acids. V shed 3 bases and J 3 bases; nucleotides not matched to a gene: 18. Germline values: CDR1 GTSNPN, CDR2 SVGIG (reference sequence). CDR3: CAWSLTSGRPQYRRTDTQYF. CDR3 nucleotides: TGTGCCTGGAGCCTGACTAGCGGGAGGCCCCAATATCGTAGAACAGATACGCAGTATTTT.

About this clone: Other DNA sequences of this sample code for an identical CDR3. The rearrangement uses TRBV7-2 and TRBJ2-1; 9 nucleotides agree with TRBD2. The CDR3 is made up of 13 amino acids. CDR1 is SGHTA and CDR2 is FQGNSA in the germline V gene. V dropped 9 bases and J dropped 0; count of bases not matched to a gene: 0. As DNA, the CDR3 is TGTGCCAGTAGCGGGAGCTCCTACAATGAGCAGTTCTTC. Encoded protein: CASSGSSYNEQFF. The whole variable domain, filled in from reference TRBV7-2 and TRBJ2-1, reads GAGVSQSPSNKVTEKGKDVELRCDPISGHTALYWYRQSLGQGLEFLIYFQGNSAPDKSGLPSDRFSAERTGGSVSTLTIQRTQQEDSAVYLCASSGSSYNEQFFGPGTRLTVL.

The chain combines TRBV11-2 with TRBJ2-1; possible D gene TRBD2, 6 bases. Trimming removed 2 bases at V and 8 bases at J, with 19 bases between. From germline, CDR1 is SGHAT and CDR2 FQNNGV. CDR3 length equals 16 residues. DNA of the CDR3: TGTGCCAGCAGCTTACTCCGTCGGGGGAGTTCAGATGAGCAGTTCTTC. Amino acids: CASSLLRRGSSDEQFF.

The chain uses TRBV5-1 and TRBJ2-5; no definite D call. V was trimmed by 1 base and J by 1 base, leaving 8 bases between them. The CDR3 runs 14 residues. In germline, CDR1 is SGHRS, CDR2 YFSETQ. The CDR3 nucleotides are TGCGCCAGCAGCTTGCATGGTTCCCAAGAGACCCAGTACTTC. It translates to CASSLHGSQETQYF. Supplemented by reference TRBV5-1 and TRBJ2-5, the full variable domain reads KAGVTQTPRYLIKTRGQQVTLSCSPISGHRSVSWYQQTPGQGLQFLFEYFSETQRNKGNFPGRFSGRQFSNSRSEMNVSTLELGDSALYLCASSLHGSQETQYFGPGTRLLVL.

This clone was seen once. V and J are TRBV28 and TRBJ2-2; 8 nucleotides align to TRBD1. Germline-derived CDR1 and CDR2 are MDHEN and SYDVKM. The CDR3 has 14 amino acids. The junction had 3 bases not matched to a gene; V was cut back by 6 bases and J by 3 bases. CDR3: CASRTGEYTGELFF. For the CDR3, the DNA is TGTGCCAGCAGGACAGGGGAATACACCGGGGAGCTGTTTTTT.

The chain joins TRBV18 to TRBJ2-5; tentatively, D is TRBD2 (5 bases). There are 16 residues in the CDR3. The germline V and J ends were trimmed by 2 bases and 0 bases, with 13 bases remaining between them. Germline CDR1 reads KGHSH; CDR2 reads LQKENI. Here the CDR3 reads CASSPASFRNQETQYF. The CDR3 nucleotides are TGTGCCAGCTCACCAGCTAGCTTTCGGAACCAAGAGACCCAGTACTTC. The complete variable domain, with remaining parts taken from reference TRBV18 and TRBJ2-5, reads NAGVMQNPRHLVRRRGQEARLRCSPMKGHSHVYWYRQLPEEGLKFMVYLQKENIIDESGMPKERFSAEFPKEGPSILRIQQVVRGDSAAYFCASSPASFRNQETQYFGPGTRLLVL.

This sequence joins TRBV11-2 and TRBJ2-7; 7 bases agree with TRBD1. J was trimmed by 2 bases and V by 3 bases; bases with no gene match: 10. Germline V gene sequence: CDR1 SGHAT, CDR2 FQNNGV. This CDR3 has 16 residues. The CDR3, as DNA: TGTGCCAGCAGCTTCCAAGGACAGGTCAACGCCTACGAGCAGTACTTC. Translated, it gives CASSFQGQVNAYEQYF.

J is TRBJ2-4 and V is TRBV5-1; D unresolved. CDR1 SGHRS and CDR2 YFSETQ come from the germline V gene. Trimming pared 0 bases from V and 4 bases from J, leaving 26 bases between. The CDR3 is made up of 20 amino acids. CDR3 in DNA: TGCGCCAGCAGCTTGGACCCCTTCATAGTCCTAGGCGGCGTAAAAAACATTCAGTACTTC. This translates into CASSLDPFIVLGGVKNIQYF.

The chain uses TRBV7-8 and TRBJ2-2; D might be TRBD1 or TRBD2, each matching 5 bases. CDR3 length: 15 amino acids. Per the germline V gene, CDR1 is SGHVS and CDR2 is FQNEAQ. V shed 4 bases and J shed 4 bases, with 13 bases lying between them. DNA of the CDR3: TGTGCCAGCAGCTCAGCGGCGAGGGGCACCGGGGAGCTGTTTTTT. It translates to CASSSAARGTGELFF.

The V call is TRBV19, the J call TRBJ1-5; D is unclear. The V end lost 5 bases, the J end lost 7 bases, and 12 bases lay between the germline ends. The germline V gene encodes CDR1 LNHDA and CDR2 SQIVND (reference sequence). The CDR3 is 13 amino acids. Here the CDR3 reads CASSPLVVQPQHF. The DNA for the CDR3 is TGTGCCAGTAGTCCCCTAGTGGTCCAGCCCCAGCATTTT.

V is TRBV6-5 and J is TRBJ2-7, with TRBD2 matching 8 bases. Trimming cost V 7 bases and J 6 bases; bases outside gene matches: 14. The CDR3 extends over 15 amino acids. Germline CDR1 reads MNHEY; CDR2 reads SVGAGI. The CDR3 bases are TGTGCCAGCACCAAGGGGGGACTAGAGGTCGGCGAGCAGTACTTC. It is translated as CASTKGGLEVGEQYF.